The 6 T cell receptor beta chains below come from one sample, sequenced in a study of beta chain features in type 1 diabetes. The whole isolated RNA underwent reverse transcription, so sequencing captured expressed TCRB transcripts. This table comes from immunoSEQ multiplex PCR, and its TCRdb copy is limited to in-frame clones, with some not included. The data show under 950,000 clones, about a sixth seen once. The sample taken for sequencing was naive CD4+ T cells from blood. The receptor set was obtained from a woman under 30 in good health.

This clone was seen only a few times. This chain joins TRBV9 and TRBJ2-2; D is possibly TRBD1 or TRBD2 (5 bases each). The germline gives CDR1 SGDLS, CDR2 YYNGEE. V was shortened by 5 bases and J by 0 bases, with 17 bases between the two germline ends. The CDR3 has 17 amino acids. In DNA, the CDR3 is TGTGCCAGCAGGGTTGGGGGTGGGGCTCCGAACACCGGGGAGCTGTTTTTT. Translated: CASRVGGGAPNTGELFF.

The V and J genes are TRBV7-8 and TRBJ2-7, with D perhaps TRBD2 (5 bases). The CDR3 covers 17 residues. CDR1 and CDR2 (germline): SGHVS, FQNEAQ. With 2 bases removed from V and 3 bases from J, the gap between germline ends came to 20 bases. In DNA form, the CDR3 reads TGTGCCAGCAGCTTAAGCGGCAGGCGAAAGGGTGACTACGAGCAGTACTTC. It specifies CASSLSGRRKGDYEQYF.

In its sample, this clone was seen a few times. This specimen includes other DNA sequences encoding the same CDR3. V is TRBV7-2 and J is TRBJ2-2, with 8 bases that match TRBD2. CDR1 and CDR2 (germline): SGHTA, FQGNSA. CDR3 size: 16 residues. The V gene end was trimmed by 2 bases and the J gene end by 2 bases; junction bases not matched to a gene: 4. The CDR3 loop is CASSLIAGQNTGELFF. CDR3 DNA: TGTGCCAGCAGCTTAATAGCGGGGCAAAACACCGGGGAGCTGTTTTTT. Full variable domain (outside the CDR3, taken from reference TRBV7-2 and TRBJ2-2): GAGVSQSPSNKVTEKGKDVELRCDPISGHTALYWYRQSLGQGLEFLIYFQGNSAPDKSGLPSDRFSAERTGGSVSTLTIQRTQQEDSAVYLCASSLIAGQNTGELFFGEGSRLTVL.

The V gene is TRBV6-6, the J gene TRBJ2-1; 9 bases line up with TRBD2. The trim removed 4 bases at V and 1 base at J, leaving 2 bases unmatched. CDR1 is MNHNY and CDR2 is SVGAGI in the germline V gene (reference sequence). The CDR3 is made up of 15 amino acids. The CDR3 DNA sequence: TGTGCCAGCAGTTTAGCGGGAGTGTCCTACAATGAGCAGTTCTTC. Translated: CASSLAGVSYNEQFF.

This rearrangement joins TRBV4-2 to TRBJ1-2; D is uncertain. Per the germline V gene, CDR1 is LGHNA and CDR2 is YNFKEQ. The CDR3 is made up of 16 amino acids. V was shortened by 1 base and J by 5 bases, with 17 bases between the two germline ends. The CDR3 reads CASSQGVEHTWYGYTF. The DNA for the CDR3 is TGTGCCAGCAGCCAAGGTGTTGAGCATACTTGGTATGGCTACACCTTC.

V gene TRBV6-5 combines with J gene TRBJ1-2, with a weak D call TRBD1 (6 bases). Germline loops: CDR1 MNHEY, CDR2 SVGAGI. Between the trimmed V and J ends, which lost 2 bases and 2 bases, there was a span of 15 bases. The CDR3 runs 16 residues. CDR3 coding DNA: TGTGCCAGCAGTTACATTACGGGGGGGCCCAACTATGGCTACACCTTC. It codes for CASSYITGGPNYGYTF.